This T cell receptor beta chain emerged from a study of tumor-infiltrating lymphocytes in primary liver carcinoma. Across the whole study: Spanning 4.2 to 10 cm, the tumors were T1-T3 N0M0. Each sample had roughly 3.5 to 7.5 million productive TCRbeta reads regardless of tissue type. Study-level points and caveats: When set against blood, tumors had a significantly higher top-250-clone fraction (p = 0.039).

With around 490 ng total RNA as template and a constant-region primer, TCR beta cDNA was made. Generation of the TCR beta libraries relied on three nested multiplex PCR rounds using slightly modified ARM-PCR. The first two PCR rounds, nine to ten cycles each, used TRBV1-TRBV30 forward primers and a C-beta reverse primer. In TCRdb, the multiplex PCR reads were re-called with MiXCR into one record per CDR3 protein. The sample includes approximately 310,000 distinct CDR3 sequences, 65% of them seen just once. Blood RNA came from unsorted whole blood; germline DNA was also extracted. The ends lost 2 bases at V and 8 bases at J; junction bases unmatched: 9. This CDR3 contains 16 residues. The germline CDR1 and CDR2 sequences are SGHRS and YFSETQ. To note about this clonotype: Its target is unknown.

The receptor's source is a man aged 40-55 years with primary liver carcinoma and hepatitis B virus infection. This chain joins TRBV5-1 and TRBJ1-4; 10 nucleotides agree with TRBD1. Input material: peripheral blood. The CDR3 DNA follows: TGCGCCAGCAGCTTCACCGGACAGGGGGTGGGGGAAAAACTGTTTTTT. It yields the protein CASSFTGQGVGEKLFF.